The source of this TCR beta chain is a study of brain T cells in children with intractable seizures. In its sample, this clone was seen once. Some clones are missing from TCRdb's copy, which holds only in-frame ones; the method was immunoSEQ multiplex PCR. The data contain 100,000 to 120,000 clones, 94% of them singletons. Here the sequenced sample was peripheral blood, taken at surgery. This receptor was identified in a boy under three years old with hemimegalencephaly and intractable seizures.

The CDR3 protein is CASSPGRTTEAFF. The DNA of the CDR3 is TGTGCCAGCAGCCCTGGTCGGACCACTGAAGCTTTCTTT. The rearrangement uses TRBV9 and TRBJ1-1; no clear D gene. V lost 4 bases, J lost 4 bases, and 11 bases lay in between. Germline-derived CDR1 and CDR2 are SGDLS and YYNGEE. The CDR3 length is 13 residues.